One sample yielded the 10 T cell receptor beta chains listed below, sequenced in a study of blood T cell repertoires in COVID-19. The repertoire was sequenced with immunoSEQ multiplex PCR; TCRdb's copy has only in-frame clones and lacks some. The sample has about 190,000 clones, roughly 90% seen once; the top ten hold about 6.6%. Source material: peripheral blood. These receptors all come from a woman aged 40 to 55 who had recovered from COVID-19.

The table lists this clone with a count of one. The V gene is TRBV19, the J gene TRBJ1-1, with 8 bases that match TRBD1. CDR3 length equals 17 residues. V gave up 6 bases and J gave up 2 bases; unmatched junction bases: 14. The germline V gene has CDR1 LNHDA and CDR2 SQIVND (reference sequence). The CDR3 coding sequence is TGTGCCAGTAGCGGACAGGGTGTGGGCACACTTAACACTGAAGCTTTCTTT. Translating it yields CASSGQGVGTLNTEAFF. The full variable domain, its missing parts supplied by reference TRBV19 and TRBJ1-1, is DGGITQSPKYLFRKEGQNVTLSCEQNLNHDAMYWYRQDPGQGLRLIYYSQIVNDFQKGDIAEGYSVSREKKESFPLTVTSAQKNPTAFYLCASSGQGVGTLNTEAFFGQGTRLTVV.

This chain connects TRBV2 to TRBJ2-7; TRBD1 aligns across 10 bases. V gave up 3 bases and J gave up 2 bases; unmatched junction bases: 16. The CDR3 sequence is 19 residues long. CDR1 SNHLY and CDR2 FYNNEI come from the germline V gene. As DNA, the CDR3 is TGTGCCAGCAGTGACGTAGTCCGACAGGGGGCGTCGAGAACCTACGAGCAGTACTTC. Translating it yields CASSDVVRQGASRTYEQYF.

The rearrangement uses TRBV30 and TRBJ1-5; 8 nucleotides match TRBD1. In germline, CDR1 is GTSNPN, CDR2 SVGIG (reference sequence). J was trimmed by 7 bases and V by 4 bases; bases with no gene match: 15. The CDR3 length is 16 residues. The CDR3, as DNA: TGTGCCTGGACATACGGGCAGGGGGCGCGGGTCCAGCCCCAGCATTTT. Its translation: CAWTYGQGARVQPQHF.

The V and J genes are TRBV27 and TRBJ2-7; 7 bases fit TRBD2. V gave up 5 bases and J gave up 3 bases; unmatched junction bases: 4. Germline lookup yields CDR1 MNHEY and CDR2 SMNVEV (reference sequence). CDR3 size: 13 residues. The CDR3 DNA reads TGTGCCAGCAGTATGACTAGCAGCTACGAGCAGTACTTC. Translation: CASSMTSSYEQYF.

The CDR3 nucleotides are TGTGCCACCAGCGGAAACATAGCGGGATTCTACAATGAGCAGTTCTTC. This translates into CATSGNIAGFYNEQFF. This chain connects TRBV15 to TRBJ2-1; TRBD2 matches 8 bases. Germline V lookup: CDR1 LNHNV, CDR2 YYDKDF (reference sequence). CDR3 length: 16 amino acids. J lost 3 bases, V lost 5 bases, and 9 bases had no gene match.

The CDR3 DNA reads as TGTGCCAGCAGCGGGCGGACAGGGGACGGTGAGCAGTTCTTC. Translating gives CASSGRTGDGEQFF. This rearrangement joins TRBV9 to TRBJ2-1; 9 bases agree with TRBD1. The CDR3 contains 14 residues. CDR1 and CDR2 (germline): SGDLS, YYNGEE. V lost 3 bases, J lost 9 bases, and 7 bases stayed unmatched.

The chain combines TRBV15 with TRBJ1-2; D perhaps matches TRBD1 (5 bases). In germline, CDR1 is LNHNV, CDR2 YYDKDF (reference sequence). There are 17 residues in the CDR3. V lost 5 bases and J 6 bases, leaving 25 bases between the germline ends. In DNA form, the CDR3 reads TGTGCCACCAGCCCCCAAACTGGACATCAAATTAGGGATGGCTACACCTTC. It yields the protein CATSPQTGHQIRDGYTF. The full variable domain, in which reference TRBV15 and TRBJ1-2 provide the parts outside the CDR3, is DAMVIQNPRYQVTQFGKPVTLSCSQTLNHNVMYWYQQKSSQAPKLLFHYYDKDFNNEADTPDNFQSRRPNTSFCFLDIRSPGLGDTAMYLCATSPQTGHQIRDGYTFGSGTRLTVV.

As for this clone: This CDR3 is also generated by other DNA sequences in the sample. The chain recombines TRBV18 with TRBJ2-5; no clear D. This CDR3 is built from 12 residues. CDR1 KGHSH and CDR2 LQKENI come from the germline V gene. Trimming removed 1 base from V and 5 bases from J, with 5 bases in between. The CDR3 DNA reads TGTGCCAGCTCACCACGAGTTGAGACCCAGTACTTC. It yields the protein CASSPRVETQYF. The full variable domain, with the rest looked up from reference TRBV18 and TRBJ2-5, is NAGVMQNPRHLVRRRGQEARLRCSPMKGHSHVYWYRQLPEEGLKFMVYLQKENIIDESGMPKERFSAEFPKEGPSILRIQQVVRGDSAAYFCASSPRVETQYFGPGTRLLVL.

The V call is TRBV2, the J call TRBJ2-1; TRBD2 matches at 12 bases. Germline trimming cut 0 bases from V and 0 bases from J; bases unmatched to any gene: 9. This CDR3 contains 20 residues. Looked up from germline, CDR1 is SNHLY and CDR2 is FYNNEI. The chain's CDR3 is CASSEALATSGRDSYNEQFF. For the CDR3, the DNA is TGTGCCAGCAGTGAAGCGCTCGCGACTAGCGGGAGAGACTCCTACAATGAGCAGTTCTTC.

The gene calls are TRBV2 and TRBJ1-6; 8 bases fit TRBD1. V lost 7 bases and J lost 6; bases outside the gene matches: 5. The CDR3 runs 14 residues. Germline CDR1 and CDR2: SNHLY and FYNNEI. CDR3 DNA sequence: TGTGCCAGCACCGGACAGGGTATTAATTCACCCCTCCACTTT. Translation: CASTGQGINSPLHF. Filled out from reference TRBV2 and TRBJ1-6, the complete variable domain reads EPEVTQTPSHQVTQMGQEVILRCVPISNHLYFYWYRQILGQKVEFLVSFYNNEISEKSEIFDDQFSVERPDGSNFTLKIRSTKLEDSAMYFCASTGQGINSPLHFGNGTRLTVT.